This T cell receptor (beta chain) was retrieved from a study of response to subunit inactivated influenza vaccine. Study-level findings and limits: Researchers suggested that each seasonal influenza vaccination recruits few new T cells.

Each CDR3 protein gets one entry after TCRdb re-called the RT-PCR reads with MiXCR. The table has some 500,000 distinct CDR3 sequences, 10% to 15% seen once. V dropped 5 bases and J dropped 4; count of bases not matched to a gene: 7. CDR1 and CDR2 (germline): SGHTA, FQGNSA. This CDR3 comprises 15 residues. In its sample, this clonotype was seen a few times. Its antigen is not identified. The V gene is TRBV7-2, the J gene TRBJ2-5, with 10 bases aligning to TRBD2. This material consisted of PBMCs from blood, taken about 6 weeks after vaccination. This receptor was identified in a middle-aged man who received an inactivated influenza vaccine. The chain's CDR3 is CASSRSGGARETQYF. CDR3 nucleotides: TGTGCCAGCAGCCGCAGCGGGGGGGCGAGAGAGACCCAGTACTTC.